This paragraph covers one TCR beta chain sequence. These data are taken from a study of blood T cell repertoires in COVID-19. About the study: COVID-19 samples, acute and convalescent, were from the United States, Italy and Spain. In each case, the material was cDNA or gDNA derived from T cells, B-cell-depleted T cells, or PBMCs.

V was shortened by 4 bases and J by 5 bases, with 12 bases between the two germline ends. From germline, CDR1 is LGHNA and CDR2 YNFKEQ. This CDR3 is 13 amino acids long. The protocol was immunoSEQ multiplex PCR, while the TCRdb copy is restricted to in-frame clones and leaves out a portion. In the table there are around 20,000 clones, about 87% of which are singletons. The sequence was obtained from a human donor in a cohort sampled during active COVID-19. The specimen was peripheral blood. V and J are TRBV4-2 and TRBJ2-7; D is perhaps TRBD2 (5 bases). CDR3 nucleotides: TGTGCCAGCAGCCCTGGAGGATCCGACGAGCAGTACTTC. It codes for CASSPGGSDEQYF.